What follows describes a single TCR beta chain. Its target is not known. This sample is part of a study of tumor-infiltrating lymphocytes in primary liver carcinoma. Joint extraction of RNA and DNA used roughly 17-32 mg of bulk tissue that was unsorted. Priming with a constant-region primer yielded TCR beta cDNA from 400 to 550 ng total RNA. Researchers made the TCR beta libraries by running three nested multiplex PCR rounds with slightly modified ARM-PCR. Researchers ran the first two PCR rounds for roughly 11 cycles each with TRBV1-TRBV30 forward primers and a C-beta reverse primer. A single record per CDR3 protein comes from TCRdb applying MiXCR to the multiplex PCR reads. This sample has tens of thousands of distinct CDR3 sequences; around 70% occur once, and the top ten carry 19%. This CDR3 contains 13 residues. The ends were cut back, 4 bases at V and 5 bases at J, with 9 bases in the middle. Germline V gene lookup returns CDR1 MNHNS and CDR2 SASEGT.

Study observations and caveats: Relative to blood, tumors carried a significantly larger fraction of the repertoire in their top 250 clones (p = 0.039).

The genes are TRBV6-1 and TRBJ1-5; D uncertain. The TCR sequence derives from a man aged 35 to 55 with primary liver carcinoma and hepatitis B virus infection. The sequenced material came from liver tumor tissue from sampling region 2. Subset reported: tumor region T2, inferior pole. As DNA, the CDR3 is TGTGCCAGCAGTGCGGACCCCCATCAGCCCCAGCATTTT. It is translated as CASSADPHQPQHF.